This is a list of T cell receptor beta chains from one sample in a study of blood T cell repertoires in COVID-19. Clones were read by immunoSEQ multiplex PCR, and TCRdb kept only the in-frame ones, dropping some. The sample records 300,000 to 350,000 clones, roughly 87% being singletons. The sequenced material came from PBMCs or T cells enriched from blood (not recorded which). These receptor sequences come from a woman in her 30s who had recovered from COVID-19. CDR3s include the opening cysteine and the closing phenylalanine or tryptophan. Fields, in order: clone size, J gene, V gene, CDR3 length, CDR3 protein. Only part of the rows carry a size: once, few, many, or a class if the clone is expanded.

abundance: NA; j_gene: TRBJ1-2; v_gene: TRBV10-3; len: 15; CDR3aa: CAISESGGAPYGYTF
abundance: NA; j_gene: TRBJ1-2; v_gene: TRBV5-1; len: 15; CDR3aa: CASSHGQGLGYGYTF
abundance: NA; j_gene: TRBJ2-1; v_gene: TRBV19; len: 16; CDR3aa: CASSPRQGWSYNEQFF
abundance: NA; j_gene: TRBJ1-2; v_gene: TRBV6-1; len: 11; CDR3aa: CASSESYGYTF
abundance: NA; j_gene: TRBJ1-1; v_gene: TRBV10-1; len: 15; CDR3aa: CASSESAGRGTEAFF
abundance: NA; j_gene: TRBJ2-1; v_gene: TRBV9; len: 16; CDR3aa: CASSAQLAGAYNEQFF
abundance: NA; j_gene: TRBJ2-1; v_gene: TRBV5-1; len: 17; CDR3aa: CASSLATSGLAGNEQFF
abundance: NA; j_gene: TRBJ1-2; v_gene: TRBV2; len: 14; CDR3aa: CASSPTTVNYGYTF
abundance: once; j_gene: TRBJ1-2; v_gene: TRBV24-1; len: 13; CDR3aa: CATSESGINGYTF
abundance: NA; j_gene: TRBJ1-2; v_gene: TRBV2; len: 14; CDR3aa: CASSAEGQLTGYTF
abundance: NA; j_gene: TRBJ1-4; v_gene: TRBV6-5; len: 13; CDR3aa: CASNREVWEKLFF
abundance: NA; j_gene: TRBJ2-6; v_gene: TRBV7-8; len: 19; CDR3aa: CASSLGRGNPYSGANVLTF
abundance: NA; j_gene: TRBJ2-3; v_gene: TRBV5-1; len: 14; CDR3aa: CASSLEQGSDTQYF
abundance: NA; j_gene: TRBJ1-5; v_gene: TRBV3-1/TRBV3-2; len: 14; CDR3aa: CASSPNSANQPQHF
abundance: NA; j_gene: TRBJ2-7; v_gene: TRBV6-1; len: 15; CDR3aa: CASSEAGTGGHEQYF